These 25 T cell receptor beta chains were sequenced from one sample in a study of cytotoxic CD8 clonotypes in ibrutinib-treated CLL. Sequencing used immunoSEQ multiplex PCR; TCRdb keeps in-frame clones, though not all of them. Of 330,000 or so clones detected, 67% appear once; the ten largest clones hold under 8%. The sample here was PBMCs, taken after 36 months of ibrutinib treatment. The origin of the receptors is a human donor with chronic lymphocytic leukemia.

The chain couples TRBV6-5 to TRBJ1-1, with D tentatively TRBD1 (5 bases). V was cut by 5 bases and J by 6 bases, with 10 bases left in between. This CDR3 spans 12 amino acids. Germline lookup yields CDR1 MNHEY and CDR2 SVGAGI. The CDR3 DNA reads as TGTGCCAGCAGTGCGGTGGGGGCTGAAGCTTTCTTT. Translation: CASSAVGAEAFF.

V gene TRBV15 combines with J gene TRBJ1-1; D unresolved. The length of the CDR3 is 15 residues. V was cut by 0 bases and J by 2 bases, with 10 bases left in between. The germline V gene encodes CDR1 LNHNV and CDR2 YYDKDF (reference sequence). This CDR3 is CATSRDRGLNTEAFF. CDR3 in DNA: TGTGCCACCAGCAGAGATCGTGGACTTAACACTGAAGCTTTCTTT.

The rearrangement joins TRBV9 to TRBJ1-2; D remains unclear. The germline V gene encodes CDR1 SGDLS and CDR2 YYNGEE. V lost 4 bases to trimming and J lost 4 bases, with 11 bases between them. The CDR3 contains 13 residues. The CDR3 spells CASSPTEFYGYTF. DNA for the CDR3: TGTGCCAGCAGCCCAACAGAATTCTATGGCTACACCTTC.

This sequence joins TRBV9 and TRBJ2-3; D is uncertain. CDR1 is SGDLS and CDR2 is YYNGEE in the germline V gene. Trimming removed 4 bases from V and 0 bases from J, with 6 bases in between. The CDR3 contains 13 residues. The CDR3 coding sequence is TGTGCCAGCAGCTCCTCTAGCACAGATACGCAGTATTTT. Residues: CASSSSSTDTQYF.

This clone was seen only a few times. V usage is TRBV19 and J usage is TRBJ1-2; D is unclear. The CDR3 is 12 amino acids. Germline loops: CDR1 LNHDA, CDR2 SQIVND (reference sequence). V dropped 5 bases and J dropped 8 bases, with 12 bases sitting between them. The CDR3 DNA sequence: TGTGCCAGTAGTCCCGGGTTATACGGCTACACCTTC. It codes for CASSPGLYGYTF. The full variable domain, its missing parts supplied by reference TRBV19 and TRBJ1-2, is DGGITQSPKYLFRKEGQNVTLSCEQNLNHDAMYWYRQDPGQGLRLIYYSQIVNDFQKGDIAEGYSVSREKKESFPLTVTSAQKNPTAFYLCASSPGLYGYTFGSGTRLTVV.

The CDR3 nucleotides are TGCGCCAGCAGCTTTGTCGGACTAGGTCCCTACGAGCAGTACTTC. Amino acid sequence: CASSFVGLGPYEQYF. The J gene is TRBJ2-7, the V gene TRBV5-1; TRBD2 agrees at 7 bases. The junction had 7 bases not matched to a gene; V was cut back by 2 bases and J by 2 bases. The CDR3 contains 15 residues. Germline V CDR1 and CDR2: SGHRS, YFSETQ.

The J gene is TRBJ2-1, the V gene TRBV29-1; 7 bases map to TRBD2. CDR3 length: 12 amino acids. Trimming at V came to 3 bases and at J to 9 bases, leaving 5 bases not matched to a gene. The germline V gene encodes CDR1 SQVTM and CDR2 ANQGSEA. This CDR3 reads CSVEPSSGEQFF. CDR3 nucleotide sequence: TGCAGCGTTGAGCCCTCTAGCGGTGAGCAGTTCTTC.

CDR3 in DNA: TGTGCCAGCAGTGAAGGGACAGGGAACATTCAGTACTTC. This gives the protein CASSEGTGNIQYF. The genes are TRBV6-1 and TRBJ2-4, with 8 nucleotides matching TRBD1. Germline V gene data show CDR1 as MNHNS and CDR2 as SASEGT. The V segment lost 1 base and the J segment 7 bases; nucleotides outside the gene matches: 0. The CDR3 sequence is 13 residues long.

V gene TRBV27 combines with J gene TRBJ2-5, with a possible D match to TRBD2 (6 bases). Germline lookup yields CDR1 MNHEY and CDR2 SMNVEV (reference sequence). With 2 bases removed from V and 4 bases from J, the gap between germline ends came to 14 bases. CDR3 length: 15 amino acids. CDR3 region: CASSLAGQKLETQYF. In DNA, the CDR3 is TGTGCCAGCAGTTTAGCGGGGCAAAAGCTAGAGACCCAGTACTTC.

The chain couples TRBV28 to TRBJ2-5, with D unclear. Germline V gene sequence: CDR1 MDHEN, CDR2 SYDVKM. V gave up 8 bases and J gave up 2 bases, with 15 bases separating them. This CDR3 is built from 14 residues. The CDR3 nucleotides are TGTGCCAGCTGTTCGGCCGGGTCTCAAGAGACCCAGTACTTC. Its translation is CASCSAGSQETQYF.

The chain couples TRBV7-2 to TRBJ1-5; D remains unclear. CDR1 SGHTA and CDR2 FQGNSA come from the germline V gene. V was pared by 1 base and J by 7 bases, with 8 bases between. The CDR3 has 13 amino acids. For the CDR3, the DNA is TGTGCCAGCAGCTTAGTAACGGGGCAGCCCCAGCATTTT. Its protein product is CASSLVTGQPQHF.

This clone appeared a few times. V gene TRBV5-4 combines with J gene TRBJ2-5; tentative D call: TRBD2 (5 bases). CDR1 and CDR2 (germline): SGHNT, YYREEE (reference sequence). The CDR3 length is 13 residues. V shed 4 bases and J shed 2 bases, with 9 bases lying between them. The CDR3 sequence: CASSHPGQETQYF. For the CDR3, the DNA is TGTGCCAGCAGCCACCCGGGGCAAGAGACCCAGTACTTC.

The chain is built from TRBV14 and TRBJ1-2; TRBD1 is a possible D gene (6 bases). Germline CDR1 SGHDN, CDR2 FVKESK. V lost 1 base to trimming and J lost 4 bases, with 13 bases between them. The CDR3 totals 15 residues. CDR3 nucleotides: TGTGCCAGCAGCCAAGGCGGGGGCGCGGTCTATGGCTACACCTTC. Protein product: CASSQGGGAVYGYTF.

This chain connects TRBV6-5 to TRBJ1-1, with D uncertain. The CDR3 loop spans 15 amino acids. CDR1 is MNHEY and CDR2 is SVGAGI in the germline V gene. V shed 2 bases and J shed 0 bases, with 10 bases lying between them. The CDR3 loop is CASSYGSPLNTEAFF. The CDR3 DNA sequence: TGTGCCAGCAGTTACGGCAGCCCTTTGAACACTGAAGCTTTCTTT.

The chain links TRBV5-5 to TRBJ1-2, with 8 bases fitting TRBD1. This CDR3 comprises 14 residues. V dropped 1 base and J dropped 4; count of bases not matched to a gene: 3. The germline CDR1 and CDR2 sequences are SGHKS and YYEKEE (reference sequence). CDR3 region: CASSLTGGSYGYTF. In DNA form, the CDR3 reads TGTGCCAGCAGCTTGACAGGGGGTAGCTATGGCTACACCTTC.

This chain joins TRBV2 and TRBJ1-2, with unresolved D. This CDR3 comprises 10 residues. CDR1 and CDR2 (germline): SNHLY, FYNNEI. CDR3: CVIHFYGYTF. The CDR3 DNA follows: TGTGTCATACATTTTTATGGCTACACCTTC.

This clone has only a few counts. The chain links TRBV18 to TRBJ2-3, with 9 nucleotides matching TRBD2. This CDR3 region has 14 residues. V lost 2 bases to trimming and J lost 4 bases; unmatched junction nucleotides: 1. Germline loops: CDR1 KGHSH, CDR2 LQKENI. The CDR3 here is CASSPAGGADTQYF. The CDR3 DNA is TGTGCCAGCTCACCAGCGGGAGGGGCAGATACGCAGTATTTT.

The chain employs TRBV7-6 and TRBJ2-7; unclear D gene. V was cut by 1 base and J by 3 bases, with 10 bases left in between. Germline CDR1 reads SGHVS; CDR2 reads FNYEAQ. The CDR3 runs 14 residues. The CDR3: CASSLEPSGYEQYF. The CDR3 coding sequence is TGTGCCAGCAGCTTAGAACCGAGTGGCTACGAGCAGTACTTC.

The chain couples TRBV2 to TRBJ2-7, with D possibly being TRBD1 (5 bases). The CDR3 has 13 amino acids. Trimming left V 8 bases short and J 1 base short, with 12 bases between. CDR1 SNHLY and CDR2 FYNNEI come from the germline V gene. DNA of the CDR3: TGTGCCAGCCAACAGGACGGATCCTACGAGCAGTACTTC. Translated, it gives CASQQDGSYEQYF. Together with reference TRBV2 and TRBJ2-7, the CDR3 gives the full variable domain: EPEVTQTPSHQVTQMGQEVILRCVPISNHLYFYWYRQILGQKVEFLVSFYNNEISEKSEIFDDQFSVERPDGSNFTLKIRSTKLEDSAMYFCASQQDGSYEQYFGPGTRLTVT.

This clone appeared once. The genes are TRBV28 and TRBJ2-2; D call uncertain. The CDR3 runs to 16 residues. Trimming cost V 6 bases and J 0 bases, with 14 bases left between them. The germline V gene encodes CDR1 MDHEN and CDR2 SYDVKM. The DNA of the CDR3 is TGTGCCAGCAGACCTTCACGGTGGGCGAACACCGGGGAGCTGTTTTTT. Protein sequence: CASRPSRWANTGELFF.

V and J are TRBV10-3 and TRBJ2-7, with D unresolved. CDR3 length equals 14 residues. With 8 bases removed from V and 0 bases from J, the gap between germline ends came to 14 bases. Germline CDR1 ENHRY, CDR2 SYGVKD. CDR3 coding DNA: TGTGCCATCCAAGACCCTACTTACTCCTACGAGCAGTACTTC. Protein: CAIQDPTYSYEQYF.

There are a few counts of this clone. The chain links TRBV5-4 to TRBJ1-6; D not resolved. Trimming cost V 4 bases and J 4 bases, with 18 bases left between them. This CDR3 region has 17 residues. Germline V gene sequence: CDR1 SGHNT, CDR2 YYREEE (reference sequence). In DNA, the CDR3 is TGTGCCAGCAGCCCGAGGGTCGAGGGTTGGTATAATTCACCCCTCCACTTT. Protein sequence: CASSPRVEGWYNSPLHF.

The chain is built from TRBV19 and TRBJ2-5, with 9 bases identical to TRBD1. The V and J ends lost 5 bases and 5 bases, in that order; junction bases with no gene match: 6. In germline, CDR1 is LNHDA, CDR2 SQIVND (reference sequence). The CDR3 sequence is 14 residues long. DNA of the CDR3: TGTGCCAGTAGTTTGGGACAGGGCGTCGAGACCCAGTACTTC. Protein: CASSLGQGVETQYF.

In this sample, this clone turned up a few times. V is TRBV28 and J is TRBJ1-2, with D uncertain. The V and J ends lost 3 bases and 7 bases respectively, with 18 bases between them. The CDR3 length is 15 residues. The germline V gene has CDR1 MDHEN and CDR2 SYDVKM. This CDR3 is CASSFRFGGVLGYTF. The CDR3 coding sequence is TGTGCCAGCAGTTTCCGATTTGGTGGGGTCCTTGGCTACACCTTC.

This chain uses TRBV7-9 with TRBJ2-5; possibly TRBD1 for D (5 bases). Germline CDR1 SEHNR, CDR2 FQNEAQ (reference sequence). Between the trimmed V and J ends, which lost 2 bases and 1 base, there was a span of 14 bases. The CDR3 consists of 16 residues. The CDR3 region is CASSLFQGVSQETQYF. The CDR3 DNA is TGTGCCAGCAGCTTATTTCAGGGTGTATCCCAAGAGACCCAGTACTTC. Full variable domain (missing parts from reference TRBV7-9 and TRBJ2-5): DTGVSQNPRHKITKRGQNVTFRCDPISEHNRLYWYRQTLGQGPEFLTYFQNEAQLEKSRLLSDRFSAERPKGSFSTLEIQRTEQGDSAMYLCASSLFQGVSQETQYFGPGTRLLVL.